The 2 T cell receptor beta chains in this list originate from one sample, sequenced in a study of T cells in Graves' hyperthyroidism and ophthalmopathy. TCR beta CDR3 sequences were amplified from RNA transcripts. First-round RT-PCR with HTBI primers amplified the TCR CDR3 region. Each CDR3 protein is one row after TCRdb ran MiXCR on the multiplex PCR reads. The repertoire holds 350,000 to 450,000 distinct CDR3 sequences, with about 15% as singletons. The sequencing sample was made of blood. The receptors originated from a woman aged 60-70 years with Graves' hyperthyroidism.

In this sample, this clonotype turned up many times. The J gene is TRBJ1-1, the V gene TRBV20-1, with TRBD1 identical over 7 bases. Losses at the gene ends were 4 bases for V and 1 base for J; bases not matched to a gene: 3. Germline V gene lookup returns CDR1 DFQATT and CDR2 SNEGSKA (reference sequence). The CDR3 consists of 13 residues. The CDR3 is CSANRGGNTEAFF. As DNA, the CDR3 is TGCAGTGCTAACAGGGGCGGGAACACTGAAGCTTTCTTT.

This clonotype was seen ten or more times. J is TRBJ2-1 and V is TRBV20-1; 10 nucleotides match TRBD2. J gave up 6 bases and V 0 bases, and 14 bases lay outside the gene matches. The CDR3 has 18 amino acids. Germline V lookup: CDR1 DFQATT, CDR2 SNEGSKA (reference sequence). The CDR3 DNA reads as TGCAGTGCTAGAGATGTGGGCGCGGCTAGCGGGAGATTCAATGAGCAGTTCTTC. Protein product: CSARDVGAASGRFNEQFF.